What follows are 24 T cell receptor beta chains derived from one specimen sequenced in a study of shared T cell receptors in the human thymus. Method: immunoSEQ multiplex PCR; TCRdb's copy keeps in-frame clones and lacks some. Of about 660,000 clones in the sample, 80% to 90% were seen once. These data are also associated with another study on human thymus T cells.

Sequenced: thymocytes. The receptors come from a boy under two years old with a congenital heart defect.

This clone was recorded only once. J is TRBJ2-7 and V is TRBV4-3; a weak D match, TRBD1 (5 bases). The CDR3 length is 13 residues. Germline loops: CDR1 LGHNA, CDR2 YSLEER. The germline V and J ends were trimmed by 5 bases and 4 bases, with 12 bases remaining between them. The CDR3 DNA reads TGCGCCAGCAGCTCCAGGGTAGGATACGAGCAGTACTTC. This codes for CASSSRVGYEQYF.

The V and J genes are TRBV14 and TRBJ2-7; 12 nucleotides line up with TRBD2. The CDR3 consists of 14 residues. The trim removed 4 bases at V and 5 bases at J, leaving 3 bases unmatched. Looked up from germline, CDR1 is SGHDN and CDR2 is FVKESK. The CDR3 coding sequence is TGTGCCAGCAGCCGACTAGCGGGAGTAGACGAGCAGTACTTC. Translation: CASSRLAGVDEQYF. The full variable domain, in which reference TRBV14 and TRBJ2-7 provide the parts outside the CDR3, is EAGVTQFPSHSVIEKGQTVTLRCDPISGHDNLYWYRRVMGKEIKFLLHFVKESKQDESGMPNNRFLAERTGGTYSTLKVQPAELEDSGVYFCASSRLAGVDEQYFGPGTRLTVT.

The chain carries TRBV4-3 and TRBJ2-7; 8 bases match TRBD1. Trimming at V came to 0 bases and at J to 6 bases, leaving 13 bases not matched to a gene. CDR3 length: 17 amino acids. Germline-derived CDR1 and CDR2 are LGHNA and YSLEER. CDR3 DNA sequence: TGCGCCAGCAGCCAAGACGAGGACAGGGAGCAGTCTTCCGAGCAGTACTTC. Encoded protein: CASSQDEDREQSSEQYF.

The chain couples TRBV19 to TRBJ1-6, with 8 bases fitting TRBD1. Germline V CDR1 and CDR2: LNHDA, SQIVND (reference sequence). J was trimmed by 7 bases and V by 6 bases; bases with no gene match: 8. The CDR3 has 15 amino acids. DNA of the CDR3: TGTGCCAGTAGGGGACAGTGGACAGGGAATTCACCCCTCCACTTT. It codes for CASRGQWTGNSPLHF.

The sample holds one count of this clone. The chain uses TRBV19 and TRBJ1-2, with 10 bases that match TRBD1. Germline V gives CDR1 LNHDA, CDR2 SQIVND (reference sequence). The junction had 8 bases not matched to a gene; V was cut back by 1 base and J by 6 bases. This CDR3 is built from 16 residues. CDR3 region: CASSIVGTGDSDGYTF. The CDR3 region has the DNA TGTGCCAGTAGTATAGTAGGGACAGGGGATAGTGATGGCTACACCTTC.

This chain uses TRBV29-1 with TRBJ1-2; D might be TRBD1 (5 bases). Germline V lookup: CDR1 SQVTM, CDR2 ANQGSEA. The ends were cut back, 5 bases at V and 1 base at J, with 17 bases in the middle. This CDR3 comprises 15 residues. CDR3 sequence (DNA): TGCAGCGTTCAAAGGGGAACAGAAGGTAACTATGGCTACACCTTC. The encoded protein is CSVQRGTEGNYGYTF.

The chain carries TRBV30 and TRBJ1-1; a weak D match, TRBD1 (6 bases). This CDR3 region has 13 residues. Per the germline V gene, CDR1 is GTSNPN and CDR2 is SVGIG (reference sequence). Trimming shortened V by 5 bases and J by 1 base, and 11 bases separated the two germline ends. CDR3 DNA: TGTGCCTGGGGGAAGACAGGGAACACTGAAGCTTTCTTT. Translation: CAWGKTGNTEAFF.

The chain is built from TRBV10-3 and TRBJ1-2; TRBD1 agrees at 10 bases. Germline trimming cut 8 bases from V and 8 bases from J; bases unmatched to any gene: 5. CDR1 is ENHRY, CDR2 SYGVKD, per germline. The CDR3 has 12 amino acids. This chain's CDR3 is CAISGTGVGYTF. The CDR3, as DNA: TGTGCCATCTCCGGGACAGGGGTAGGCTACACCTTC.

Concerning this clone: At one end, the junction sequence differs from germline, possibly due to a read error. CDR3 coding DNA: TGCAGCGTCGAAGCCGGCGGTAGAGAAAAACTGTTTTTT. The encoded protein is CSVEAGGREKLFF. The rearrangement joins TRBV29-1 to TRBJ1-4; D unresolved. The germline CDR1 and CDR2 sequences are SQVTM and ANQGSEA. This CDR3 region has 13 residues.

This clone has just one count. The rearrangement joins TRBV2 to TRBJ2-7; 8 bases line up with TRBD1. This CDR3 has 14 amino acids. CDR1 SNHLY and CDR2 FYNNEI come from the germline V gene. Trimming cost V 0 bases and J 3 bases; bases outside gene matches: 1. The CDR3 protein is CASSEAGTGYEQYF. Written as DNA, the CDR3 is TGTGCCAGCAGTGAAGCTGGGACAGGCTACGAGCAGTACTTC.

The CDR3 loop reads CASSLEAGLNTEAFF. CDR3 sequence (DNA): TGTGCCAGCAGCTTAGAAGCGGGATTGAACACTGAAGCTTTCTTT. This sequence joins TRBV7-4 and TRBJ1-1; D gene ambiguous. Trimming shortened V by 1 base and J by 0 bases, and 9 bases separated the two germline ends. The CDR3 is 15 amino acids. From germline, CDR1 is SGHVT and CDR2 SQSDAQ.

V gene TRBV27 combines with J gene TRBJ1-1; a weak D match, TRBD1 (5 bases). The CDR3 sequence is 16 residues long. Trimming cost V 6 bases and J 0 bases, with 17 bases left between them. Germline CDR1 and CDR2: MNHEY and SMNVEV (reference sequence). The CDR3 region has the DNA TGTGCCAGCAGCGGGCTTCTCGGGGGACTGAACACTGAAGCTTTCTTT. It translates to CASSGLLGGLNTEAFF.

The chain is built from TRBV10-3 and TRBJ1-6; 7 nucleotides line up with TRBD1. The length of the CDR3 is 16 residues. J was trimmed by 7 bases and V by 0 bases; bases with no gene match: 6. CDR1 and CDR2 (germline): ENHRY, SYGVKD. The CDR3 nucleotides are TGTGCCATCAGTGAGTCTGGAGGGGACAGAAATTCACCCCTCCACTTT. Amino acid sequence: CAISESGGDRNSPLHF.

This chain links TRBV7-2 with TRBJ2-5; 14 nucleotides match TRBD2. V was clipped by 1 base and J by 5 bases; unmatched bases: 6. The CDR3 consists of 17 residues. The V gene's germline CDR1 is SGHTA and CDR2 FQGNSA. Here the CDR3 DNA reads TGTGCCAGCAGCTTAGGCGGGACTAGCGGGGGTTGGGAGACCCAGTACTTC. Translation gives CASSLGGTSGGWETQYF.

The chain uses TRBV19 and TRBJ2-2, with 9 bases matching TRBD1. V shed 1 base, J shed 6 bases, and the junction held 12 bases outside the gene matches. The germline V gene encodes CDR1 LNHDA and CDR2 SQIVND (reference sequence). The CDR3 covers 18 residues. The CDR3 spells CASSIGLVGDRVSGELFF. The CDR3 region has the DNA TGTGCCAGTAGTATAGGATTAGTCGGGGACAGGGTGTCCGGGGAGCTGTTTTTT. Full variable domain (remainder filled in from reference TRBV19 and TRBJ2-2): DGGITQSPKYLFRKEGQNVTLSCEQNLNHDAMYWYRQDPGQGLRLIYYSQIVNDFQKGDIAEGYSVSREKKESFPLTVTSAQKNPTAFYLCASSIGLVGDRVSGELFFGEGSRLTVL.

The chain combines TRBV7-6 with TRBJ2-1, with 9 bases identical to TRBD1. Per the germline V gene, CDR1 is SGHVS and CDR2 is FNYEAQ. After removal of 6 bases from V and 8 bases from J, the junction contained 11 bases not matched to a gene. The CDR3 is 15 residues long. The CDR3 nucleotides are TGTGCCAGCAGGCGGACAGGGGATTTTTTCGATGAGCAGTTCTTC. It yields the protein CASRRTGDFFDEQFF.

The V gene is TRBV2, the J gene TRBJ1-4; D is possibly TRBD1 (5 bases). The CDR3 contains 16 residues. V was cut by 2 bases and J by 6 bases, with 16 bases left in between. The germline CDR1 and CDR2 sequences are SNHLY and FYNNEI. CDR3 sequence reads: CASSETQGFNDEKLFF. DNA for the CDR3: TGTGCCAGCAGTGAAACGCAGGGATTCAATGATGAAAAACTGTTTTTT.

V is TRBV11-2 and J is TRBJ2-7; D remains unclear. Trimming removed 5 bases at V and 3 bases at J, with 17 bases between. CDR1 SGHAT and CDR2 FQNNGV come from the germline V gene. The CDR3 runs 15 residues. CDR3 protein: CASSPPVAISYEQYF. CDR3 nucleotides: TGTGCCAGCAGCCCGCCCGTAGCTATTAGCTACGAGCAGTACTTC.

The chain has TRBV14 and TRBJ1-1; perhaps TRBD1 as D (5 bases). Germline CDR1 is SGHDN and CDR2 is FVKESK. V was trimmed by 1 base and J by 4 bases, leaving 10 bases between them. The length of the CDR3 is 14 residues. Here the CDR3 DNA reads TGTGCCAGCAGCCAAGGAAGGGGTGGCACTGAAGCTTTCTTT. It codes for CASSQGRGGTEAFF.

The chain uses TRBV2 and TRBJ2-7; D might be TRBD2 (5 bases). The V end lost 6 bases, the J end lost 2 bases, and 17 bases lay between the germline ends. Germline V gives CDR1 SNHLY, CDR2 FYNNEI. CDR3 size: 15 residues. The CDR3 nucleotides are TGTGCCAGCAGCGGCCCTCGCGGGTCCCCCTACGAGCAGTACTTC. Encoded protein: CASSGPRGSPYEQYF. Based on the CDR3 plus reference TRBV2 and TRBJ2-7, the full variable domain is EPEVTQTPSHQVTQMGQEVILRCVPISNHLYFYWYRQILGQKVEFLVSFYNNEISEKSEIFDDQFSVERPDGSNFTLKIRSTKLEDSAMYFCASSGPRGSPYEQYFGPGTRLTVT.

This chain joins TRBV7-8 and TRBJ2-5, with TRBD2 identical over 8 bases. J gave up 5 bases and V 5 bases, and 10 bases lay outside the gene matches. CDR3 size: 15 residues. Germline assignment: CDR1 SGHVS and CDR2 FQNEAQ. The chain's CDR3 is CASSRPGLAPETQYF. The CDR3 nucleotides read TGTGCCAGCAGCCGGCCTGGACTAGCCCCGGAGACCCAGTACTTC. The full variable domain, with the rest looked up from reference TRBV7-8 and TRBJ2-5, is GAGVSQSPRYKVAKRGQDVALRCDPISGHVSLFWYQQALGQGPEFLTYFQNEAQLDKSGLPSDRFFAERPEGSVSTLKIQRTQQEDSAVYLCASSRPGLAPETQYFGPGTRLLVL.

This clone was seen a single time. The V and J genes are TRBV5-1 and TRBJ1-1; D perhaps matches TRBD1 (5 bases). V dropped 4 bases and J dropped 4 bases, with 26 bases sitting between them. CDR3 length equals 18 residues. Germline assignment: CDR1 SGHRS and CDR2 YFSETQ. The CDR3 DNA reads TGCGCCAGCAGCGCCGATAACCTCCCCGGGGGGAGGGGCACTGAAGCTTTCTTT. Its protein product is CASSADNLPGGRGTEAFF.

The chain couples TRBV7-9 to TRBJ2-3; weak D call: TRBD2 (6 bases). V was trimmed by 2 bases and J by 0 bases, leaving 6 bases between them. Looked up from germline, CDR1 is SEHNR and CDR2 is FQNEAQ (reference sequence). This CDR3 is 14 amino acids long. The CDR3 is CASSLRGSTDTQYF. The DNA of the CDR3 is TGTGCCAGCAGCTTACGGGGGAGCACAGATACGCAGTATTTT.

The CDR3 sequence is CASSEAGRAEAFF. CDR3 nucleotides: TGTGCCAGCAGTGAAGCGGGCAGGGCGGAAGCTTTCTTT. This chain connects TRBV2 to TRBJ1-1; D might be TRBD1 (5 bases). Germline-derived CDR1 and CDR2 are SNHLY and FYNNEI. Trimming left V 0 bases short and J 8 bases short, with 10 bases between. The CDR3 is made up of 13 amino acids.